The entry below gives a single T cell receptor (beta chain) sequence along with its context. What it recognizes is unknown. These data originate in a study of PD-1 blockade in classical Hodgkin lymphoma. For the study at large: Treatment was intravenous nivolumab, 3 mg/kg every 2 weeks, until progression. Study outcomes and limitations: CD4+ TCR diversity climbed significantly by C4D1, unlike CD8+ TCR diversity. Newly diagnosed patients were said to have less baseline TCR diversity than healthy donors did. Differences between repertoires have undefined causes, possibly disease activity or prior therapy.

Stated time point: cycle 4 day 1 (C4D1), after five to seven weeks of nivolumab. Following autologous stem cell transplantation, relapse occurred in every patient, and exposure to brentuximab vedotin varied. The CD4+ T cells used were purified from thawed PBMCs through magnetic negative selection. Produced via immunoSEQ multiplex PCR; TCRdb's table is partial and in-frame only. The sample lists 4,000 to 6,000 clones, 79% occurring once. There are 14 residues in the CDR3. Germline V gene lookup returns CDR1 MRHNA and CDR2 SNTAGT. The V and J ends lost 3 bases and 3 bases respectively, with 8 bases between them.

The gene calls are TRBV6-4 and TRBJ2-2; D unclear. The origin of this receptor is a human donor with classical Hodgkin lymphoma. The sequencing used CD4+ T cells from blood, collected before the fourth cycle of nivolumab. CDR3 loop: CASSEVKDTGELFF. CDR3 in DNA: TGTGCCAGCAGTGAAGTTAAGGACACCGGGGAGCTGTTTTTT.